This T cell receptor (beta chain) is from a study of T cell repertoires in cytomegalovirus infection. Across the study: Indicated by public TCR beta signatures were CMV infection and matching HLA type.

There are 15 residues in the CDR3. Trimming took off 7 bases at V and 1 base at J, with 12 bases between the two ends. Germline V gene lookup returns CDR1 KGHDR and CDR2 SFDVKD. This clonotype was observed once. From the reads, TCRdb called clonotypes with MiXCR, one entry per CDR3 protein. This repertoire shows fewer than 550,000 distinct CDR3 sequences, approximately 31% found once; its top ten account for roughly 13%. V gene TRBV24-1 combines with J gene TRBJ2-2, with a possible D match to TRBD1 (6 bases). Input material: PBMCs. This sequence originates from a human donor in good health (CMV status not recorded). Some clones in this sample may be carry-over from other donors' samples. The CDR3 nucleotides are TGTGCCACCAGCCCGGGACACTTGAACACCGGGGAGCTGTTTTTT. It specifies CATSPGHLNTGELFF.